Listed below are T cell receptor beta chains from one sample, sequenced in a study of blood T cell repertoires in COVID-19. The assay was immunoSEQ multiplex PCR, and TCRdb's table has in-frame clones only and misses some. The sample lists 200,000 to 250,000 clones, about four fifths occurring once. Sequencing input: peripheral blood. The receptor source for this set is a woman older than 75 with acute or convalescent COVID-19. The CDR3 runs from the conserved cysteine through the conserved F or W. D genes are given only for firm matches. The size entry is marked missing in some rows and otherwise reads once, few, many or a size class.

j_call | clone_size | v_call | d_call | cdr3_aa | cdr3_nt
TRBJ1-4 | - | TRBV9 | - | CASRRTATNEKLFF | TGTGCCAGCAGAAGGACAGCAACTAATGAAAAACTGTTTTTT
TRBJ2-7 | - | TRBV6-5 | - | CASSYSIAQITYEQYF | TGTGCCAGCAGTTACTCGATCGCACAGATAACCTACGAGCAGTACTTC
TRBJ1-4 | many | TRBV2 | TRBD1 | CASTTGGAEKLFF | TGTGCCAGCACCACAGGGGGCGCCGAAAAACTGTTTTTT
TRBJ1-1 | once | TRBV18 | - | CASSPLGNRWTEAFF | TGTGCCAGCTCACCATTAGGCAACAGATGGACTGAAGCTTTCTTT
TRBJ2-2 | - | TRBV7-6 | - | CASSLAAENTGELFF | TGTGCCAGCAGCTTAGCTGCGGAGAACACCGGGGAGCTGTTTTTT
TRBJ2-7 | - | TRBV4-1 | TRBD2 | CASSHPTSEEQYF | TGCGCCAGCAGCCATCCAACTAGCGAAGAGCAGTACTTC
TRBJ2-7 | few | TRBV7-9 | - | CASSSLGASSYEQYF | TGTGCCAGCAGCTCGCTAGGCGCGAGCTCCTACGAGCAGTACTTC
TRBJ2-3 | - | TRBV6-6 | - | CASGGSTDTQYF | TGTGCCTCGGGGGGCAGCACAGATACGCAGTATTTT
TRBJ2-7 | - | TRBV14 | - | CASSQETGIYEQYF | TGTGCCAGCAGCCAAGAAACAGGGATCTACGAGCAGTACTTC
TRBJ2-1 | - | TRBV11-3 | TRBD2 | CASSTSGGAGNEQFF | TGTGCCAGCAGCACTAGCGGGGGGGCTGGTAATGAGCAGTTCTTC
TRBJ2-1 | - | TRBV7-9 | TRBD1 | CASSLDRGPPRPNPNEQFF | TGTGCCAGCAGCCTCGACAGGGGTCCACCCCGGCCGAATCCAAATGAGCAGTTCTTC
TRBJ2-5 | - | TRBV6-5 | - | CASSPRSETQYF | TGTGCCAGCAGTCCGAGGAGCGAGACCCAGTACTTC
TRBJ1-1 | - | TRBV6-6 | - | CASSSGVEAFF | TGTGCCAGCAGTTCAGGGGTTGAAGCTTTCTTT
TRBJ1-1 | few | TRBV3-1/TRBV3-2 | TRBD1 | CASSPTGRGTEAFF | TGTGCCAGCAGCCCGACAGGGCGAGGGACTGAAGCTTTCTTT
TRBJ1-2 | - | TRBV4-3 | - | CASSQDKLNYGYTF | TGCGCCAGCAGCCAAGATAAACTGAACTATGGCTACACCTTC
TRBJ1-1 | few | TRBV5-1 | - | CASSLSGYGTEAFF | TGCGCCAGCAGCTTGTCGGGATATGGGACTGAAGCTTTCTTT
TRBJ2-7 | - | TRBV3-1/TRBV3-2 | TRBD1 | CASSTGTGNHEQYF | TGTGCCAGCAGCACCGGGACAGGGAACCACGAGCAGTACTTC
TRBJ1-5 | - | TRBV30 | - | CAWAGRINQPQHF | TGTGCCTGGGCGGGACGGATAAATCAGCCCCAGCATTTT
TRBJ2-2 | - | TRBV1 | - | CTSSHTAGRAGELFF | TGCACCAGCAGCCATACGGCAGGGCGAGCCGGGGAGCTGTTTTTT
TRBJ2-2 | - | TRBV24-1 | TRBD1 | CATSGGQGITGELFF | TGTGCCACCAGTGGGGGACAGGGAATCACCGGGGAGCTGTTTTTT
TRBJ1-1 | - | TRBV19 | TRBD1 | CASSPRPTGDRAFF | TGTGCCAGTAGTCCCCGCCCGACAGGGGATCGAGCTTTCTTT
TRBJ2-1 | - | TRBV19 | TRBD2 | CASRGLANEQFF | TGTGCCAGTAGGGGACTAGCCAATGAGCAGTTCTTC
TRBJ2-5 | - | TRBV11-2 | - | CASSQTGTTQETQYF | TGTGCCAGCAGCCAAACAGGGACTACCCAAGAGACCCAGTACTTC
TRBJ1-2 | - | TRBV19 | - | CASSIDFGEYGYTF | TGTGCCAGTAGTATAGATTTCGGAGAATATGGCTACACCTTC
TRBJ2-6 | - | TRBV28 | - | CASSLRGTGANVLTF | TGTGCCAGCAGTCTAAGAGGTACTGGGGCCAACGTCCTGACTTTC
TRBJ2-2 | once | TRBV11-3 | - | CASSLGGRGGELFF | TGTGCCAGCAGCTTAGGGGGTCGGGGCGGGGAGCTGTTTTTT
TRBJ2-1 | once | TRBV7-9 | TRBD2 | CASSLESSSGRSYNEQFF | TGTGCCAGCAGCTTAGAATCCTCTAGCGGTCGCTCCTACAATGAGCAGTTCTTC
TRBJ2-7 | - | TRBV7-2 | - | CASSLQFGGNYEQYF | TGTGCCAGCAGCTTACAATTCGGGGGAAACTACGAGCAGTACTTC